The T cell receptor beta chain described here comes from a study of cytomegalovirus exposure and HLA in healthy donors. Per germline, CDR1 SEHNR and CDR2 FQNEAQ (reference sequence). Deletions cut 5 bases from V and 0 bases from J, with 13 bases between. The CDR3 runs to 15 residues. Primers: 60 Vbeta forward and 13 Jbeta reverse. Here immunoSEQ multiplex PCR was the method, and the copy in TCRdb shows in-frame clones only, minus some. Of 30,000 to 40,000 clones in the sample, roughly 78% were seen once. The source is a male donor in good health and CMV-seronegative. The chain couples TRBV7-9 to TRBJ1-1; the D gene is possibly TRBD1 (5 bases). Specimen: PBMCs. Here the CDR3 DNA reads TGTGCCAGCAGCGGACCGGCGGGACTGAACACTGAAGCTTTCTTT. Its translation: CASSGPAGLNTEAFF.